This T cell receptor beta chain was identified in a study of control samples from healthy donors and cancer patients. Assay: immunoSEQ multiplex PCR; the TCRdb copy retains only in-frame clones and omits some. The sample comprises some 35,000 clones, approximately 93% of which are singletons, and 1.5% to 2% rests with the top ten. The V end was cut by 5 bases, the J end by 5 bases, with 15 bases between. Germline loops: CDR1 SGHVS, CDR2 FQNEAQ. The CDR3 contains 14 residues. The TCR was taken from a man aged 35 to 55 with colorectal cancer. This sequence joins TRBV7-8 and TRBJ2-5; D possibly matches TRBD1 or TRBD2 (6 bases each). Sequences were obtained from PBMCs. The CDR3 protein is CASSSRGLAETQYF. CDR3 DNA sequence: TGTGCCAGCAGCAGTCGGGGGCTCGCGGAGACCCAGTACTTC. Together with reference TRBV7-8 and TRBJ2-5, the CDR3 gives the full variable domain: GAGVSQSPRYKVAKRGQDVALRCDPISGHVSLFWYQQALGQGPEFLTYFQNEAQLDKSGLPSDRFFAERPEGSVSTLKIQRTQQEDSAVYLCASSSRGLAETQYFGPGTRLLVL.